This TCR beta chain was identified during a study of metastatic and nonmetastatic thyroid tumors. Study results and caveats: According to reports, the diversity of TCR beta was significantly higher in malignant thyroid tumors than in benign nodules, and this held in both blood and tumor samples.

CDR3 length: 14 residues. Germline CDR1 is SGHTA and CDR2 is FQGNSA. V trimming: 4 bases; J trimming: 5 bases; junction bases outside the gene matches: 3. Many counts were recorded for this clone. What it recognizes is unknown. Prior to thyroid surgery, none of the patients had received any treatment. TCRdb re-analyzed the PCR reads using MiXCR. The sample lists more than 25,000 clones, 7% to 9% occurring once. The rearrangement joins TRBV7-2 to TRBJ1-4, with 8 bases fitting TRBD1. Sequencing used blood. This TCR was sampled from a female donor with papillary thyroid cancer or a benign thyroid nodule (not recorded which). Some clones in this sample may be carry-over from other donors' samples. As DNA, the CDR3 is TGTGCCAGCAGCTCGACAGGGGTAAATGAAAAACTGTTTTTT. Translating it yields CASSSTGVNEKLFF.